This paragraph reports one T cell receptor beta chain. What it binds is unknown. This sample is part of a study of blood T cells in healthy people across ages. Study-wide findings and caveats: It was held that the diversity estimates obtained from one million T cells were underestimates. The percentage of naive T cells correlated strongly with TCR beta diversity.

A second PCR of about 7 to 12 cycles used a sample-barcoded 5' primer and a J-beta primer mix. Using its own MiXCR run on the 5' RACE reads, TCRdb lists one record per CDR3 protein. The sample shows about 730,000 distinct CDR3 sequences, about 40% of them seen only once. The CDR3 consists of 13 residues. V lost 4 bases to trimming and J lost 3 bases, with 9 bases between them. The germline CDR1 and CDR2 sequences are SGHVS and FNYEAQ. They isolated at least 6 million PBMCs from each sample. This sequence originates from an older woman in good health. The gene calls are TRBV7-6 and TRBJ1-2; TRBD1 might be the D (5 bases). The sample was blood. CDR3 DNA: TGTGCCAGCAGCTCCGGGACGTACTATGGCTACACCTTC. Its translation is CASSSGTYYGYTF.